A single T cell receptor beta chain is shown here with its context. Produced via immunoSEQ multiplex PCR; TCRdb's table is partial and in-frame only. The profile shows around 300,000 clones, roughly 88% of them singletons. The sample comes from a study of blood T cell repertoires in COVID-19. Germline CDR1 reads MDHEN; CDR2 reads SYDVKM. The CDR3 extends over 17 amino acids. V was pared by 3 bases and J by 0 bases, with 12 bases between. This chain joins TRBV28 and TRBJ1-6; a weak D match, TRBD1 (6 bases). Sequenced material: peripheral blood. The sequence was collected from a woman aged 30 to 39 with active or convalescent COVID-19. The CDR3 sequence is CASSFPQGPSYNSPLHF. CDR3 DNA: TGTGCCAGCAGTTTCCCGCAGGGGCCCTCCTATAATTCACCCCTCCACTTT.